This T cell receptor (beta chain) was captured by sequencing in a study of T cells after yellow fever vaccination. This clonotype was detected a few times. TCRdb re-analysed the 5' RACE reads in MiXCR, keeping a single row per CDR3 protein. The sample lists fewer than 400,000 distinct CDR3 sequences, around 11% occurring once. This CDR3 region has 12 residues. Trimming pared 5 bases from V and 6 bases from J, leaving 10 bases between. Looked up from germline, CDR1 is SEHNR and CDR2 is FQNEAQ (reference sequence). The chain recombines TRBV7-9 with TRBJ1-2; no firm D call. Source: CD4+ T cells sorted from PBMCs, taken 45 days after the yellow fever booster vaccination. This clonotype was sampled from a man aged 18 to 29 who received the YFV17D yellow fever vaccine. The CDR3, as DNA: TGTGCCAGCAGCCCTACCGCGGATGGCTACACCTTC. Its protein product is CASSPTADGYTF.